Following are 21 T cell receptor beta chains from one sample sequenced in a study of cytomegalovirus exposure and HLA in healthy donors. The PCR employed 60 Vbeta primers together with 13 Jbeta primers. Produced via immunoSEQ multiplex PCR; TCRdb's table is partial and in-frame only. This table has over 150,000 clones, 75% to 85% appearing once. Sequences were obtained from PBMCs. These receptors came from a woman aged 60-70 years in good health and CMV-seropositive.

This chain connects TRBV19 to TRBJ1-2; 7 bases map to TRBD1. The ends lost 1 base at V and 8 bases at J; junction bases unmatched: 13. This CDR3 has 16 residues. The germline V gene encodes CDR1 LNHDA and CDR2 SQIVND (reference sequence). The CDR3 DNA sequence: TGTGCCAGTAGTATAGGCGGCAGGGGGATCTATGGCGGCTACACCTTC. It codes for CASSIGGRGIYGGYTF.

The chain has TRBV4-3 and TRBJ2-3, with 9 positions matching TRBD2. CDR3 length equals 16 residues. Germline CDR1 reads LGHNA; CDR2 reads YSLEER. V shed 0 bases and J 2 bases; nucleotides not matched to a gene: 3. CDR3 amino acids: CASSQEPSGATDTQYF. Written as DNA, the CDR3 is TGCGCCAGCAGCCAAGAACCTAGCGGGGCCACAGATACGCAGTATTTT.

This rearrangement joins TRBV11-3 to TRBJ2-1; TRBD2 agrees at 12 bases. The germline CDR1 and CDR2 sequences are SGHNT and YENEEA. The CDR3 consists of 13 residues. Unmatched junction bases numbered 1, after V lost 5 bases and J lost 8 bases. As DNA, the CDR3 is TGTGCCAGCAGCCCTAGCGGGAGGGATGAGCAGTTCTTC. Amino acid sequence: CASSPSGRDEQFF.

The chain recombines TRBV29-1 with TRBJ2-5; 9 positions match TRBD2. Germline values: CDR1 SQVTM, CDR2 ANQGSEA. There are 13 residues in the CDR3. V dropped 3 bases and J dropped 6; count of bases not matched to a gene: 5. The CDR3 nucleotides are TGCAGCGTTGAGGCGGGGGGGCTGAAGACCCAGTACTTC. Protein sequence: CSVEAGGLKTQYF.

A word on this clone: One junction end disagrees with the germline gene, perhaps due to a read error. The chain combines TRBV12-5 with TRBJ1-1, with D unclear. Germline V CDR1 and CDR2: LGHNT, FRNRAP. The CDR3 contains 14 residues. CDR3 in DNA: TGTGCTAGTGGCTTGGGTCTAGGGAGCACTGAAGCTTTCTTT. Amino acid sequence: CASGLGLGSTEAFF.

The chain joins TRBV5-1 to TRBJ2-1; the match to TRBD2 covers 12 bases. Germline loops: CDR1 SGHRS, CDR2 YFSETQ. V shed 2 bases and J 7 bases; nucleotides not matched to a gene: 4. This CDR3 has 15 residues. The CDR3 DNA reads as TGCGCCAGCAGCTTATTAACTAGCGGGAGGAATGAGCAGTTCTTC. It is translated as CASSLLTSGRNEQFF.

The chain has TRBV21-1 and TRBJ1-3; the table's D call of TRBD1 was not tested on the DNA. TRBV21-1 is deemed a pseudogene. The CDR3 is made up of 13 amino acids. The CDR3 reads CASSSSSGNTIYF. CDR3 DNA sequence: TGTGCCAGCAGTTCCAGCTCTGGAAACACCATATATTTT.

This chain joins TRBV5-1 and TRBJ2-7; the D gene is possibly TRBD1 (5 bases). The V and J ends lost 2 bases and 3 bases respectively, with 12 bases between them. CDR1 and CDR2 (germline): SGHRS, YFSETQ. This CDR3 has 14 amino acids. CDR3 protein: CASSFSGALYEQYF. The CDR3 bases are TGCGCCAGCAGCTTCTCTGGGGCTCTCTACGAGCAGTACTTC. Full variable domain (outside the CDR3, taken from reference TRBV5-1 and TRBJ2-7): KAGVTQTPRYLIKTRGQQVTLSCSPISGHRSVSWYQQTPGQGLQFLFEYFSETQRNKGNFPGRFSGRQFSNSRSEMNVSTLELGDSALYLCASSFSGALYEQYFGPGTRLTVT.

The chain carries TRBV6-1 and TRBJ2-1; the match to TRBD1 covers 8 bases. The CDR3 covers 16 residues. CDR1 is MNHNS and CDR2 is SASEGT in the germline V gene. After removal of 2 bases from V and 9 bases from J, the junction contained 12 bases not matched to a gene. The CDR3 sequence is CASSEIGTGTFSEQFF. The CDR3 nucleotides are TGTGCCAGCAGTGAAATCGGGACAGGTACGTTCAGTGAGCAGTTCTTC.

V and J are TRBV21-1 and TRBJ2-5; the table's D call TRBD1 went unverified against the DNA. TRBV21-1 is noted as a pseudogene. This CDR3 has 15 residues. In nucleotides, the CDR3 is TGTGCCAGCAGCAAACCGGCCGCAGGGAAGGAGACCCAGTACTTC. Translation: CASSKPAAGKETQYF.

This rearrangement joins TRBV6-1 to TRBJ1-1; 7 nucleotides line up with TRBD1. Unmatched junction bases numbered 6, after V lost 4 bases and J lost 4 bases. This CDR3 is built from 14 residues. The germline CDR1 and CDR2 sequences are MNHNS and SASEGT. The CDR3 DNA follows: TGTGCCAGCAGTGTTGACAGGGATGGCACTGAAGCTTTCTTT. This gives the protein CASSVDRDGTEAFF.

The chain combines TRBV19 with TRBJ2-1; 9 bases match TRBD2. V gave up 4 bases and J gave up 6 bases; unmatched junction bases: 1. Germline lookup yields CDR1 LNHDA and CDR2 SQIVND (reference sequence). This CDR3 is 13 amino acids long. The CDR3 region is CASSNSGSNEQFF. The CDR3 nucleotides read TGTGCCAGTAGTAATAGCGGGAGCAATGAGCAGTTCTTC.

This clone appeared a single time. V is TRBV28 and J is TRBJ1-1, with a tentative D call TRBD1 (5 bases). This CDR3 comprises 16 residues. From germline, CDR1 is MDHEN and CDR2 SYDVKM. The germline V and J ends were trimmed by 6 bases and 6 bases, with 23 bases remaining between them. As DNA, the CDR3 is TGTGCCAGCAGGACCCACCGGGACTTGCTCCGTCCTGAAGCTTTCTTT. It specifies CASRTHRDLLRPEAFF.

This clone was counted once. Written as DNA, the CDR3 is TGCGCCAGCAGCCAAGCGGCATCGGGGGGCTACGAGCAGTACTTC. Protein product: CASSQAASGGYEQYF. J is TRBJ2-7 and V is TRBV4-3; 7 bases map to TRBD2. The CDR3 is 15 amino acids. Looked up from germline, CDR1 is LGHNA and CDR2 is YSLEER. V shed 1 base and J 3 bases; nucleotides not matched to a gene: 6.

The genes are TRBV30 and TRBJ1-5, with D uncertain. With 5 bases removed from V and 3 bases from J, the gap between germline ends came to 11 bases. The CDR3 is 13 amino acids. From germline, CDR1 is GTSNPN and CDR2 SVGIG (reference sequence). The CDR3 sequence is CAWGRQDNQPQHF. CDR3 coding DNA: TGTGCCTGGGGGAGGCAGGACAATCAGCCCCAGCATTTT.

This clone has just a few counts. The J gene is TRBJ1-3, the V gene TRBV16; D gene ambiguous. There are 14 residues in the CDR3. The V end was cut by 2 bases, the J end by 4 bases, with 9 bases between. CDR1 and CDR2 from the germline V gene are KGHSY and FQNENV. CDR3 nucleotides: TGTGCCAGCAGCCAAGAAACTCGGGGAAACACCATATATTTT. Translation gives CASSQETRGNTIYF.

This sequence joins TRBV6-5 and TRBJ2-3, with 13 bases identical to TRBD2. Unmatched junction bases numbered 3, after V lost 2 bases and J lost 7 bases. Germline-derived CDR1 and CDR2 are MNHEY and SVGAGI. The CDR3 sequence is 15 residues long. CDR3 sequence reads: CASSYGTSGVYTQYF. The DNA of the CDR3 is TGTGCCAGCAGTTACGGGACTAGCGGGGTGTATACGCAGTATTTT.

This sequence joins TRBV1 and TRBJ2-7; the table's D call, TRBD1, was not checked against the DNA. TRBV1 is classified as a pseudogene. The CDR3 spans 17 residues. The chain's CDR3 is CTSSRDRVGASSYEQYF. The CDR3 coding sequence is TGCACCAGCAGCCGGGACAGGGTCGGGGCGAGCTCCTACGAGCAGTACTTC.

The table lists this clone with a few counts. The junction does not match germline at one end; this may be a read error. The chain recombines TRBV7-9 with TRBJ1-6; the match to TRBD1 covers 9 bases. Germline CDR1 SEHNR, CDR2 FQNEAQ (reference sequence). CDR3 size: 15 residues. Written as DNA, the CDR3 is TGTTCCAGCAGCTCTATACAGGGGGCGGGTTCACCCCTCCACTTT. It is translated as CSSSSIQGAGSPLHF.

The chain has TRBV9 and TRBJ2-2; D might be TRBD2 (6 bases). V shed 2 bases and J shed 4 bases, with 15 bases lying between them. CDR3 length equals 16 residues. Looked up from germline, CDR1 is SGDLS and CDR2 is YYNGEE. CDR3 sequence: CASSVMEGLGTGELFF. The CDR3 region has the DNA TGTGCCAGCAGCGTGATGGAGGGGCTTGGCACCGGGGAGCTGTTTTTT.

The chain links TRBV7-2 to TRBJ2-7; TRBD2 matches at 13 bases. CDR3 length: 15 residues. CDR1 is SGHTA, CDR2 FQGNSA, per germline. The V gene end was trimmed by 5 bases and the J gene end by 2 bases; junction bases not matched to a gene: 3. CDR3 in DNA: TGTGCCAGCAGCGTAACTAGCGGGGGGGCCTACGAGCAGTACTTC. Its protein product is CASSVTSGGAYEQYF.